The table lists the clone carrying this T cell receptor beta chain with many counts. Its antigen is unknown. Breast cancer patients provided tissue from their axillary draining lymph nodes. CDR1 and CDR2 from the germline V gene are MNHNY and SVGAGI (reference sequence). The CDR3 spans 15 residues. The V and J ends lost 5 bases and 8 bases, in that order; junction bases with no gene match: 10. TCRdb called the multiplex PCR reads again in MiXCR, with one record for every CDR3 protein. The data contain 200,000 to 300,000 distinct CDR3 sequences, over 30% of them seen just once; the ten biggest clones take up roughly 1.2%. The data belong to a study of breast tumors, draining lymph nodes, adjacent tissues. Findings and caveats of the study: The data were judged consistent with most tumor T cells coming from lymph node and expanding in tumor.

What was sequenced was axillary lymph node tissue. This receptor was taken from a female donor with breast cancer. Some clones in this sample may be carry-over from other donors' samples. The V call is TRBV6-6, the J call TRBJ1-4; the match to TRBD1 covers 8 bases. The CDR3 sequence is CASSEQTGVSEKLFF. CDR3 coding DNA: TGTGCCAGCAGTGAACAGACAGGGGTTAGCGAAAAACTGTTTTTT.